This T cell receptor (beta chain) was sequenced during a study of blood T cells in healthy people across ages (dated by TCRdb to 2013 to 2016). Looking at the study overall: Template switching captured roughly one uniquely barcoded TCR beta cDNA molecule per two T cells in model experiments. Two additional independent replicas of 1 million unique cDNA reads from the same blood draw were analyzed for two donors (one aged 18 to 30 and one aged 80 or older). Donors were grouped into four age groups: young (average 16 years), middle-aged (39), aged (about 60) and long-lived (less than 85). To track age-related changes in TCR beta repertoire diversity, the study relied on deep sequencing normalized with unique cDNA molecular identifiers. The study at large found these results: The CMV infection status of donors was not known, potentially confounding age-related changes in expanded clonotypes. Observed TCR beta diversity per million T cells fell roughly linearly with age, and a significant reduction was already apparent by age around 40. Estimates of total diversity based on one million sequenced T cells were regarded as lower bounds and as underestimates. Observed TCR beta diversity correlated strongly with the percentage of naive T cells measured by flow cytometry. Since profiling was done on bulk unsorted PBMCs, naive and antigen-experienced compartments could not be conclusively compared. Compared with the aged group, the long-lived group had more naive CD4+ T cells, fewer expanded clones and increased TCR diversity, suggesting age selection.

Donors were 30 to 45 systemically healthy Caucasian individuals from Russia aged roughly 6 to 95 years. Each donor gave around 9.9 milliliters of peripheral blood, collected into EDTA-treated Vacutainer tubes. PBMCs were isolated by Ficoll-Paque density-gradient centrifugation, with at least 6 million obtained per sample. Total RNA was extracted from PBMCs with Trizol reagent, with at least 6 micrograms obtained per sample. The percentages of naive CD45RAhigh/CD27high T cells were determined by flow cytometry on a PBMC aliquot from every donor. Preparation of the library involved 5' RACE. Sequencing was carried out with an Illumina HiSeq 2500. A second 7 to 11 cycle PCR used a sample-barcoded 5' primer and a J-beta primer mix. Each TCR beta cDNA molecule received a unique molecular identifier from a template-switch 5' adaptor carrying 12 random nucleotides. Each sample yielded at least 3 million CDR3-containing paired-end reads. First-strand cDNA was synthesized from all RNA with the Mint cDNA synthesis kit, primed by a TRBC-specific oligonucleotide. After uracil-DNA glycosylase treatment, a first 18-cycle PCR used universal primers M1SS and BC2_uni_R on all cDNA. Turning to the authors' computational methods: For normalization, 1 million high-quality reads, each with a distinct molecular identifier, were randomly selected from each sample. Reads with shared molecular identifiers were discarded instead of being binned into consensus sequences. CDR3 identification, clonotype clustering and error correction used MiTCR with a Q25 quality threshold and the strictest error-elimination algorithm. A nonparametric unseen species model using Euler transformation provided a lower-bound estimate of total TCR beta diversity. TCRdb ran its own pipeline on the public reads, namely fastp trimming at Q25 and MiXCR clone calling, and kept in-frame beta chains. Rows matching on CDR3 protein sequence are summarized as one entry with the most common DNA and genes. The V and J calls were determined by TCRdb, not by the authors. For this sample there are around 800,000 distinct CDR3 sequences; 25% to 30% appear just once. The leading ten clones occupy around 3% of the sample.

Worth noting for this clonotype: Which antigen it targets is not known. Base qualities are missing; no much larger clone stands one base away.

The junction shows trimming of 7 bases on V and 6 bases on J, plus 13 bases between the germline ends. The CDR3 goes from the cysteine to the phenylalanine over 13 residues. Only CDR3 DNA remains: 39 bases, in frame from the first base. The same sample was also used in a study of T cells of mothers and their children. The second source states: Nine systemically healthy Caucasian individuals, comprising three mothers and their six children, were included as donors. cDNA synthesis consumed the entire amount of extracted RNA, loaded at approximately 1.5 ug RNA in each 15 ul reaction. In the second PCR, the M1S primer introduced both the sample barcodes and 2-4 random nucleotides. More than 8.5 million TCR beta CDR3 reads were obtained from each mother, and some 3.2 million reads were obtained from each child. Thymic selection similarly shapes TCR recombination output in related and unrelated pairs, with minor effect from inherited differences. Related mother-child pairs always showed normalized repertoire overlap that was slightly higher than in unrelated mother-child pairs, though the difference was never significant. Persistent microchimeric T cell clones were not detected, at a sensitivity of 95 to 100 clones per million clonotypes. Deep NGS was used in the study to compare the TCR beta repertoires of mothers and children and to look for features that separate related mother-child pairs from unrelated individuals. Mothers averaged approximately 41 +/- 4 years of age and children averaged around 11 +/- 4 years. After adapter ligation was performed with NEBNext reagents, the libraries were sequenced on an Illumina HiSeq 2000 with 100+100 nt paired-end reads. Mother and child libraries were prepared a month apart and sequenced in separate runs to prevent cross-contamination. Between roughly 500,000 and 2,300,000 distinct TCR beta clonotypes were identified per donor. Naive TCR beta clonotypes were estimated from low-frequency clonotypes matched to each donor's FACS-determined naive share, without sorting.

Sequencing used blood. Recombination joined TRBV12-3 or TRBV12-4 with TRBJ2-1, and possibly TRBD1, on 6 matching bases. This clonotype originated in a boy between 10 and 17 years old in good health. The sequence in DNA is TGTGCCAGCACCCCCAGGGGAATCAATGAGCAGTTCTTC. This translates into CASTPRGINEQFF.